The 26 T cell receptor beta chains presented below share a single source sample, sequenced in a study of T cells expressing NK-cell markers. After re-calling the 5' RACE reads, TCRdb lists one entry per CDR3 protein, DNA absent. The sample includes about 260,000 distinct CDR3 sequences. The sequenced sample consisted of blood T cells: a sorted CD56 or NKG2C T cell subset, CD4+ or CD8+ T cells, or bulk PBMC T cells (not recorded which). The source is a man aged 18 to 30 in good health.

This sequence joins TRBV30 and TRBJ2-1; absent DNA, TCRdb's TRBD2 call cannot be checked. This CDR3 spans 13 amino acids. Germline V gene sequence: CDR1 GTSNPN, CDR2 SVGIG (reference sequence). CDR3 region: CAWSIRSGTRGFF.

V usage is TRBV11-2 and J usage is TRBJ1-6. This CDR3 contains 13 residues. Germline V CDR1 and CDR2: SGHAT, FQNNGV. CDR3 protein: CASSLDEGSPLHF.

The chain has TRBV7-6 and TRBJ2-3. Per germline, CDR1 SGHVS and CDR2 FNYEAQ. This CDR3 is built from 16 residues. The CDR3 reads CASSSGRARVTDTQYF. The full variable domain, in which reference TRBV7-6 and TRBJ2-3 provide the parts outside the CDR3, is GAGVSQSPRYKVTKRGQDVALRCDPISGHVSLYWYRQALGQGPEFLTYFNYEAQQDKSGLPNDRFSAERPEGSISTLTIQRTEQRDSAMYRCASSSGRARVTDTQYFGPGTRLTVL.

The genes are TRBV5-1 and TRBJ2-5; the D call of TRBD2 rests on TCRdb alone, since no DNA is present to check it. The germline gives CDR1 SGHRS, CDR2 YFSETQ. The CDR3 extends over 16 amino acids. This chain's CDR3 is CASSRERGRAGETQYF.

This rearrangement joins TRBV12-3 or TRBV12-4 to TRBJ2-5; as DNA is missing, the TRBD1 call by TCRdb cannot be tested. The CDR3 sequence is 14 residues long. Here the CDR3 reads CASRLTGAGETQYF.

The V and J genes are TRBV11-3 and TRBJ2-5; without DNA, the TCRdb call of TRBD2 cannot be checked. This CDR3 contains 17 residues. From germline, CDR1 is SGHNT and CDR2 YENEEA. The CDR3 loop is CASSLGRGLAGGETQYF.

V gene TRBV20-1 combines with J gene TRBJ2-1. Germline lookup yields CDR1 DFQATT and CDR2 SNEGSKA (reference sequence). The CDR3 has 12 residues. CDR3 in amino acids: CSALTIPHEQFF.

V gene TRBV11-3 combines with J gene TRBJ2-3; TCRdb lists TRBD2, though no DNA is available to test this call. This CDR3 is built from 16 residues. Germline V gene sequence: CDR1 SGHNT, CDR2 YENEEA. CDR3 residues: CASSTGGSGSTDTQYF. Supplemented by reference TRBV11-3 and TRBJ2-3, the full variable domain reads EAGVVQSPRYKIIEKKQPVAFWCNPISGHNTLYWYLQNLGQGPELLIRYENEEAVDDSQLPKDRFSAERLKGVDSTLKIQPAELGDSAVYLCASSTGGSGSTDTQYFGPGTRLTVL.

The chain links TRBV7-9 to TRBJ1-5; no DNA is available, so the TRBD1 call from TCRdb remains unchecked. This CDR3 spans 17 amino acids. Germline V lookup: CDR1 SEHNR, CDR2 FQNEAQ (reference sequence). The CDR3 sequence: CASSLGTGGLGNQPQHF.

This chain connects TRBV4-2 to TRBJ2-3; TCRdb designates TRBD2, a call that cannot be tested without DNA. CDR1 and CDR2 from the germline V gene are LGHNA and YNFKEQ. The CDR3 extends over 14 amino acids. CDR3: CASSQRTGGDTQYF.

V usage is TRBV12-3 or TRBV12-4 and J usage is TRBJ1-6; the TCRdb D gene call, TRBD1, has no DNA to confirm it. This CDR3 region has 14 residues. CDR3 sequence: CASSRDSENSPLHF.

V usage is TRBV9 and J usage is TRBJ2-4; the TRBD1 assignment by TCRdb is unverifiable without DNA. From germline, CDR1 is SGDLS and CDR2 YYNGEE. The CDR3 is 17 amino acids. CDR3: CASSVGGDAIAKNIQYF.

The chain has TRBV9 and TRBJ2-3; TCRdb proposes TRBD1, but this gene call is untestable without DNA. The CDR3 is 14 residues long. Germline V gene data show CDR1 as SGDLS and CDR2 as YYNGEE. The CDR3 loop is CASSVGGGGDTQYF.

V gene TRBV4-3 combines with J gene TRBJ2-1; no DNA is available, so the TRBD2 call from TCRdb remains unchecked. Germline V gene sequence: CDR1 LGHNA, CDR2 YSLEER. The CDR3 consists of 17 residues. CDR3 loop: CASSQEGRLAGYNEQFF.

V gene TRBV2 combines with J gene TRBJ2-3; TCRdb's D call, TRBD2, is unchecked because there is no DNA. This CDR3 has 17 residues. Germline V lookup: CDR1 SNHLY, CDR2 FYNNEI. The CDR3 loop is CASSEVPGLAGADTQYF.

V and J are TRBV20-1 and TRBJ2-1; the TCRdb D gene call, TRBD1, has no DNA to confirm it. The CDR3 runs to 14 residues. Germline V gene sequence: CDR1 DFQATT, CDR2 SNEGSKA (reference sequence). The chain's CDR3 is CSARDRFVRDKQFF.

The chain is built from TRBV20-1 and TRBJ2-3; TCRdb picks TRBD2, but there is no DNA to check that call. CDR1 is DFQATT and CDR2 is SNEGSKA in the germline V gene (reference sequence). CDR3 length: 16 residues. The CDR3 sequence: CSARDGTSGIGDTQYF.

V and J are TRBV12-3 or TRBV12-4 and TRBJ1-2; absent DNA, TCRdb's TRBD1 call cannot be checked. The CDR3 runs 15 residues. The CDR3 here is CASSQRTGGRSGYTF.

The V and J genes are TRBV20-1 and TRBJ2-5. The germline CDR1 and CDR2 sequences are DFQATT and SNEGSKA (reference sequence). The length of the CDR3 is 14 residues. The CDR3 here is CSARAGNPKETQYF.

The chain carries TRBV12-3 or TRBV12-4 and TRBJ1-1. This CDR3 region has 13 residues. The CDR3 spells CASSLRRGTEAFF.

The V gene is TRBV9, the J gene TRBJ2-5. The length of the CDR3 is 14 residues. Germline V lookup: CDR1 SGDLS, CDR2 YYNGEE. CDR3 in amino acids: CASSLATYQETQYF.

This chain links TRBV6-2 or TRBV6-3 with TRBJ2-1; the D gene TCRdb calls, TRBD2, cannot be checked with no DNA. The CDR3 length is 18 residues. The germline gives CDR1 MNHEY, CDR2 SVGEGT. CDR3 sequence: CASLRGGLAGRAYNEQFF.

The chain is built from TRBV3-1 and TRBJ1-5; TCRdb designates TRBD1, a call that cannot be tested without DNA. This CDR3 has 14 residues. Germline loops: CDR1 LGHDT, CDR2 YNNKEL (reference sequence). CDR3 loop: CASSTAGTNQPQHF.

The rearrangement uses TRBV27 and TRBJ2-4; TCRdb reports TRBD1, a call that lacks DNA to check it against. Germline CDR1 MNHEY, CDR2 SMNVEV (reference sequence). The CDR3 has 16 residues. This chain's CDR3 is CASSLQGTALGGIQYF.

The rearrangement joins TRBV6-5 to TRBJ1-1. The CDR3 spans 12 residues. Germline CDR1 reads MNHEY; CDR2 reads SVGAGI. CDR3 sequence: CASSRQNTEAFF.

The V call is TRBV7-6, the J call TRBJ2-3; TCRdb calls TRBD2, which cannot be checked without DNA. CDR3 length: 16 residues. The V gene's germline CDR1 is SGHVS and CDR2 FNYEAQ. This chain's CDR3 is CASSLGAGGSTDTQYF.